This T cell receptor beta chain was found in a study of shared clonotypes between healthy human individuals. Study conclusions and caveats: Naive CD4 clonotypes overlapped across a few donors at roughly 5%.

As for this clone: The antigen remains unidentified.

V gave up 6 bases and J gave up 0 bases, with 15 bases separating them. From germline, CDR1 is MNHEY and CDR2 SVGAGI. This CDR3 contains 15 residues. Several immunoSEQ 96-well plates shared each subset's DNA, each plate a replicate. Generated by immunoSEQ multiplex PCR, the TCRdb table keeps only in-frame clones and is missing some. The table has over 1.4 million clones, 96% seen once; the top ten hold approximately 1.2%. The sample was naive CD4+ T cells sorted from blood. Subset denoted: CD45RA+ positively selected. The receptor was derived from a man younger than 40 in good health. The chain employs TRBV6-5 and TRBJ2-7, with unresolved D. The CDR3: CASRYGSASSYEQYF. DNA of the CDR3: TGTGCCAGCAGATACGGTTCGGCCAGCTCCTACGAGCAGTACTTC.